These 2 T cell receptor beta chains share one sample of origin, sequenced in a study of control samples from healthy donors and cancer patients. TCRdb's copy holds only in-frame clones and misses some; the assay was immunoSEQ multiplex PCR. This table holds around 160,000 clones, roughly 93% found once. The material sequenced was blood. These receptors all stem from a man younger than 35 in good health.

The J gene is TRBJ1-2, the V gene TRBV19; TRBD1 might be the D (6 bases). CDR3 size: 11 residues. Germline CDR1 reads LNHDA; CDR2 reads SQIVND (reference sequence). Trimming stripped 9 bases from V and 6 bases from J, with 11 bases between. The CDR3 DNA reads as TGTGCCAGCACAGGGTGGGATGGCTACACCTTC. This translates into CASTGWDGYTF.

This rearrangement joins TRBV7-2 to TRBJ1-1; 7 bases match TRBD1. After removal of 6 bases from V and 0 bases from J, the junction contained 7 bases not matched to a gene. The CDR3 totals 15 residues. The germline V gene encodes CDR1 SGHTA and CDR2 FQGNSA. The CDR3 here is CASRQRDSLNTEAFF. CDR3 sequence (DNA): TGTGCCAGCAGACAGCGGGACAGCTTGAACACTGAAGCTTTCTTT.